These T cell receptor beta chains were read from a single sample in a study of sequential checkpoint blockade in melanoma. The table came from immunoSEQ multiplex PCR; TCRdb's copy has only in-frame clones and leaves some out. The sample shows approximately 29,000 clones, 83% of them seen only once. Sequencing used CD8+ T cells sorted from blood (inferred from file names), obtained from a patient given nivolumab and ipilimumab in sequence. The receptors here all came from a human donor with melanoma. CDR3s leave out the opening cysteine and the closing phenylalanine or tryptophan.

V gene	CDR3 length	J gene	CDR3 protein
TRBV7-9	10	TRBJ1-2	ASSLGVNGYT
TRBV30	11	TRBJ1-1	AYQTAAPTEAF
TRBV28	14	TRBJ2-1	ASSPSGRPFYNEQF
TRBV6-5	12	TRBJ2-7	ASSYIGATYEQY
TRBV6-1	15	TRBJ2-7	ASSGRGLAASSYEQY
TRBV7-8	13	TRBJ2-7	ASSPGTGYSYEQY
TRBV13	13	TRBJ2-1	ASSQGGTFRNEQF
TRBV5-6	10	TRBJ1-1	ASSLASGEAF
TRBV5-1	12	TRBJ2-5	ASSFTGGEETQY
TRBV5-6	11	TRBJ1-2	ASSLYQGDGYT
TRBV7-9	10	TRBJ2-7	ASSLPANEQY
TRBV27	15	TRBJ2-2	ASRSRSGGSNTGELF
TRBV28	10	TRBJ2-1	ASSGGDNEQF
TRBV19	13	TRBJ1-5	ASSIDWASNQPQH
TRBV15	12	TRBJ2-3	ATSRVQGTDTQY